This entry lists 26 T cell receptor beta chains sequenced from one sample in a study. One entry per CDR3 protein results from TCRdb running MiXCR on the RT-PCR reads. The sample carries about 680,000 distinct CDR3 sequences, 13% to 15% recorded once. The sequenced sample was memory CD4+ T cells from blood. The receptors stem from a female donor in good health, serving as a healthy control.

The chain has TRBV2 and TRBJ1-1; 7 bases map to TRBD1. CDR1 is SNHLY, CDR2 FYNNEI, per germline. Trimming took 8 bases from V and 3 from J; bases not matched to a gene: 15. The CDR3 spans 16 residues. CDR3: CASVRQGHLRDTEAFF. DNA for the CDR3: TGTGCCAGCGTCCGACAGGGACATTTGCGGGACACTGAAGCTTTCTTT.

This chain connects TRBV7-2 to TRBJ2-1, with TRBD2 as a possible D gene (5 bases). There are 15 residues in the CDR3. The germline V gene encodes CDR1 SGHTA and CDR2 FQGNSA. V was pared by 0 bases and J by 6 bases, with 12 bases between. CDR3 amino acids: CASSLAGVLSNEQFF. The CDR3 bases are TGTGCCAGCAGCTTAGCGGGAGTGCTCTCCAATGAGCAGTTCTTC.

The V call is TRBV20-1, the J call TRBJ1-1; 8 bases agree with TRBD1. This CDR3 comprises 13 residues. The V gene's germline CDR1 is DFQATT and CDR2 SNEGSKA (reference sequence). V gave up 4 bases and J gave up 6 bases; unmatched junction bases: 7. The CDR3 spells CSAKAGGLSEAFF. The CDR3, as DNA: TGCAGTGCTAAGGCAGGGGGCTTATCTGAAGCTTTCTTT.

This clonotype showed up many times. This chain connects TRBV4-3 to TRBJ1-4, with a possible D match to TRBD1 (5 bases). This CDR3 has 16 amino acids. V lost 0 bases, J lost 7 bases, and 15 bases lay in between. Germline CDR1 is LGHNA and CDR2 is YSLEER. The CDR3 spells CASSQDGRGQGEKLFF. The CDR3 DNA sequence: TGCGCCAGCAGCCAAGATGGAAGGGGCCAAGGTGAAAAACTGTTTTTT.

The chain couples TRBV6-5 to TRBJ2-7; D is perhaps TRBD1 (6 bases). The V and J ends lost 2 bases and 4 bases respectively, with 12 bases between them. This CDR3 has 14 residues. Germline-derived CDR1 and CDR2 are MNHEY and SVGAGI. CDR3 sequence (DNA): TGTGCCAGCAGTTACGCAGGGGCGGAATACGAGCAGTACTTC. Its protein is CASSYAGAEYEQYF.

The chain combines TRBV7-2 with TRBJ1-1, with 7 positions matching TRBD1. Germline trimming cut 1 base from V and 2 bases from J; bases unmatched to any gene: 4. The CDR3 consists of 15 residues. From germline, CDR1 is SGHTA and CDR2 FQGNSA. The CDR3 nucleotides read TGTGCCAGCAGCTTAGTTCAGGGGGTAAACACTGAAGCTTTCTTT. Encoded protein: CASSLVQGVNTEAFF.

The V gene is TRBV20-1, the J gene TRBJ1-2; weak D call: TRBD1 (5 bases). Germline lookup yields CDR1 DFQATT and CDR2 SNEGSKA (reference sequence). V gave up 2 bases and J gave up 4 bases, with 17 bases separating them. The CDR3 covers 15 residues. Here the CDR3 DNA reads TGCAGTGCTAGACTCCCGGGGGGGGGAGCCTATGGCTACACCTTC. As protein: CSARLPGGGAYGYTF.

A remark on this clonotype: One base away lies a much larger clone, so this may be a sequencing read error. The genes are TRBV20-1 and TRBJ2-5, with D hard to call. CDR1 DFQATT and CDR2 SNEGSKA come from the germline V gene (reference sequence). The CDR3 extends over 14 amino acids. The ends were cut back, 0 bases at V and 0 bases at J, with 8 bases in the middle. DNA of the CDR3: TGCAGTGCTAGAGATGCGCACGACCAAGAGACCCAGTACTTC. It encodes CSARDAHDQETQYF.

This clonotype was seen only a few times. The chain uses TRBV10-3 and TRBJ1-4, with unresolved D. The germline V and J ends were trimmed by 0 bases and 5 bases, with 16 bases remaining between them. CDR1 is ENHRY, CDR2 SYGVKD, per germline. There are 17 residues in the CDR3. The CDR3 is CAISESSRGPRNEKLFF. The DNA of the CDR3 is TGTGCCATCAGTGAGTCGTCACGAGGGCCGCGGAATGAAAAACTGTTTTTT.

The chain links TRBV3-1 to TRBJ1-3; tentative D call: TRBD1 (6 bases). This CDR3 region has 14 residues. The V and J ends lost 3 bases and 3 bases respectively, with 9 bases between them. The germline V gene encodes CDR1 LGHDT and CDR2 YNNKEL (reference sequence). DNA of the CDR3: TGTGCCAGCAGCCACAGGGGTGGTGGAAACACCATATATTTT. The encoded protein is CASSHRGGGNTIYF. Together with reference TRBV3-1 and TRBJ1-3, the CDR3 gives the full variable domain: DTAVSQTPKYLVTQMGNDKSIKCEQNLGHDTMYWYKQDSKKFLKIMFSYNNKELIINETVPNRFSPKSPDKAHLNLHINSLELGDSAVYFCASSHRGGGNTIYFGEGSWLTVV.

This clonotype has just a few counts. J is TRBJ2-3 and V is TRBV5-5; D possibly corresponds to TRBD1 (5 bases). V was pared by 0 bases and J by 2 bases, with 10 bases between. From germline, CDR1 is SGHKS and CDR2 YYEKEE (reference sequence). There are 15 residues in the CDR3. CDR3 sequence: CASSLAGRVTDTQYF. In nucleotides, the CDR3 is TGTGCCAGCAGCTTGGCCGGCAGGGTCACAGATACGCAGTATTTT.

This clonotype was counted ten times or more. For the CDR3, the DNA is TGTGCCAGCAGCCCCCCTCTTAACTCTGGGGCCAACGTCCTGACTTTC. Translation: CASSPPLNSGANVLTF. This rearrangement joins TRBV6-2 or TRBV6-3 to TRBJ2-6; D not resolved. The CDR3 length is 16 residues. Germline-derived CDR1 and CDR2 are MNHEY and SVGEGT. V was trimmed by 6 bases and J by 0 bases, leaving 12 bases between them.

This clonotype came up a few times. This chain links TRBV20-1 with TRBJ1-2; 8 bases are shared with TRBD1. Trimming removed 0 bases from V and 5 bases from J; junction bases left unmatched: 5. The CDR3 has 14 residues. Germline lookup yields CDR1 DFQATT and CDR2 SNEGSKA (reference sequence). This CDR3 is CSARDLRQGYGYTF. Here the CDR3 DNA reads TGCAGTGCTAGAGACCTAAGACAGGGGTATGGCTACACCTTC.

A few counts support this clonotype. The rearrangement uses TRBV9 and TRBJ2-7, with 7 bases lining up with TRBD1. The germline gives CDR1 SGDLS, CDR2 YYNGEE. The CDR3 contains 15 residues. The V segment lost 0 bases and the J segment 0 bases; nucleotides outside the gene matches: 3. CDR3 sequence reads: CASSVGGGGSYEQYF. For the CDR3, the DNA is TGTGCCAGCAGCGTAGGAGGGGGCGGCTCCTACGAGCAGTACTTC.

CDR3 nucleotides: TGCGCCGGACTGGGGAACGGGGAGCTGTTTTTT. It encodes CAGLGNGELFF. The rearrangement joins TRBV5-1 to TRBJ2-2; D perhaps matches TRBD2 (5 bases). The CDR3 length is 11 residues. Germline CDR1 and CDR2: SGHRS and YFSETQ. V lost 10 bases and J lost 7, with 11 bases in between.

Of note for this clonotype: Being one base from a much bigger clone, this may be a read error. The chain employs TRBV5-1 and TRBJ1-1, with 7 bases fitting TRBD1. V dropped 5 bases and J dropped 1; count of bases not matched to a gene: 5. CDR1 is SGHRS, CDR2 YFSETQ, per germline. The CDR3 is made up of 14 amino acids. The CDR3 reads CASRYGTANTEAFF. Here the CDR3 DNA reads TGCGCCAGCAGATACGGGACAGCGAACACTGAAGCTTTCTTT.

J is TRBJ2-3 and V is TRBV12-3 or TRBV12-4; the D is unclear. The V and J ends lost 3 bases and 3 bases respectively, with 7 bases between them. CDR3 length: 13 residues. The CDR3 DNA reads TGTGCCAGCAGTTTCTCTATGACAGATACGCAGTATTTT. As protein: CASSFSMTDTQYF.

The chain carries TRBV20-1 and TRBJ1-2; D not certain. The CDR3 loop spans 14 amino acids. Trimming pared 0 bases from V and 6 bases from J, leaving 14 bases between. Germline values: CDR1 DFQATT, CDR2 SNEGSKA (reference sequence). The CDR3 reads CSARDQGSMDGYTF. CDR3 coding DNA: TGCAGTGCTAGAGATCAAGGCAGCATGGATGGCTACACCTTC.

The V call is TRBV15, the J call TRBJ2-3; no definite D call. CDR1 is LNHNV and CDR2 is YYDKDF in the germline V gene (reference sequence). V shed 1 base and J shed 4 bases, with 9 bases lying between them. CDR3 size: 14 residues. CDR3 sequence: CATSRVAFPDTQYF. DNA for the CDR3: TGTGCCACCAGCAGAGTTGCCTTCCCAGATACGCAGTATTTT.

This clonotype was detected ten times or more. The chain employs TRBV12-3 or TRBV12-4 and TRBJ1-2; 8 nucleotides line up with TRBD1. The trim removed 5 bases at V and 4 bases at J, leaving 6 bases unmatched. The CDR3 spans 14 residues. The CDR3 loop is CASSPGQGRYGYTF. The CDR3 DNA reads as TGTGCCAGCAGTCCCGGACAGGGCCGCTATGGCTACACCTTC.

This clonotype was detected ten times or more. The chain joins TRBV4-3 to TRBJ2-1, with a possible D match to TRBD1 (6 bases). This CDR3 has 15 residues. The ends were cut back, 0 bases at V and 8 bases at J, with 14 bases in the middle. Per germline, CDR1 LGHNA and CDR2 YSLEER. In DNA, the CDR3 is TGCGCCAGCAGCCAAGATCCGAGGGGGTCCGATGAGCAGTTCTTC. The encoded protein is CASSQDPRGSDEQFF.

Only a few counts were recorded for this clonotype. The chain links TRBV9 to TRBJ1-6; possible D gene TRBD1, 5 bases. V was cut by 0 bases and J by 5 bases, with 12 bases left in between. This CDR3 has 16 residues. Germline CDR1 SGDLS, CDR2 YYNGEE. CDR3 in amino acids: CASSVAATVNNSPLHF. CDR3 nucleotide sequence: TGTGCCAGCAGCGTAGCGGCGACAGTAAATAATTCACCCCTCCACTTT.

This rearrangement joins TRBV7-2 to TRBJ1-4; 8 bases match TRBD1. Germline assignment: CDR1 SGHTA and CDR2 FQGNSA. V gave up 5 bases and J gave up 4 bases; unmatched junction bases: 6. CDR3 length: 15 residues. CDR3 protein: CASSIRQGSNEKLFF. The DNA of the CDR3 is TGTGCCAGCAGCATAAGACAGGGGAGTAATGAAAAACTGTTTTTT.

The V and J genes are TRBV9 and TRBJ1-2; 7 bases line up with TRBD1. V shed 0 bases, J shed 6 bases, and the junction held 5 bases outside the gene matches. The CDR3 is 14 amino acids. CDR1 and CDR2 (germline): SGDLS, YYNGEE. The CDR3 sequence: CASSVGWQGDGYTF. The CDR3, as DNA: TGTGCCAGCAGCGTAGGGTGGCAGGGGGATGGCTACACCTTC.

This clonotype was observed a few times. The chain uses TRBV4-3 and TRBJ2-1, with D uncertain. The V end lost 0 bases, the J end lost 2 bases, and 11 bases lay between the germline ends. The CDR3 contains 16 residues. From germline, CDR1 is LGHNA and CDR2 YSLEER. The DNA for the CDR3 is TGCGCCAGCAGCCAAGATACGGCGGCTCCCTACAATGAGCAGTTCTTC. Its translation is CASSQDTAAPYNEQFF.

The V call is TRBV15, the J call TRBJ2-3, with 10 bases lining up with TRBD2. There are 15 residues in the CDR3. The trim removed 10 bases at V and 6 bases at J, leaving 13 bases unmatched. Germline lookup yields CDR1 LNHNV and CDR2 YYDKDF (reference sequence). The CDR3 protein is CASRDLAGAADTQYF. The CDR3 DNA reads TGTGCCAGCAGAGACCTAGCGGGAGCCGCGGATACGCAGTATTTT. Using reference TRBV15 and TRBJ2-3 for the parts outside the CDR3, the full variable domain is DAMVIQNPRYQVTQFGKPVTLSCSQTLNHNVMYWYQQKSSQAPKLLFHYYDKDFNNEADTPDNFQSRRPNTSFCFLDIRSPGLGDTAMYLCASRDLAGAADTQYFGPGTRLTVL.